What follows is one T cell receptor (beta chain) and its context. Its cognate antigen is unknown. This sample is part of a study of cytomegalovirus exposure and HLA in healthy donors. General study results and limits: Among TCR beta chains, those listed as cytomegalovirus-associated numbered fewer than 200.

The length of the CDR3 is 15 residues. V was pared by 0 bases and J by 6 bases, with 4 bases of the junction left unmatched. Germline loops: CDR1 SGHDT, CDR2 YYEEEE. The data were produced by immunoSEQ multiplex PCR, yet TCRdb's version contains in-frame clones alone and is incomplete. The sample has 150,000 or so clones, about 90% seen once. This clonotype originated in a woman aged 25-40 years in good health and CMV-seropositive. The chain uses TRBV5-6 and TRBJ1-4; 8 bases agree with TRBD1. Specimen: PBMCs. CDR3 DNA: TGTGCCAGCAGCTTGGGTTGGACAGGGCATGAAAAACTGTTTTTT. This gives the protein CASSLGWTGHEKLFF.